This section outlines one T cell receptor beta chain sequence together with its context. Its binding antigen is unknown. No much larger clonotype is one base removed from it; base qualities were not supplied. The time point label here, explained by the study, means: cycle 4 day 1 (C4D1), after about 6 weeks of nivolumab. All trial patients had relapsed after autologous stem cell transplantation, with cohorts A, B and C differing in prior brentuximab vedotin exposure. The trial cohort comprised fewer than 65 patients with relapsed/refractory classical Hodgkin lymphoma whose best overall responses were complete response, partial response or progressive disease. In the multi-cohort phase II CheckMate 205 trial, trial patients received single-agent nivolumab. An independent review committee assessed best overall response by applying the 2007 International Working Group response criteria. Trial PBMCs were collected immediately before nivolumab initiation (C1D1) and during therapy at cycle 2 day 1 and cycle 4 day 1. After peripheral blood was drawn into 8 mL Vacutainer Cell Preparation Tubes, PBMCs were isolated by centrifugation and then cryopreserved.

This record belongs to a study of PD-1 blockade in classical Hodgkin lymphoma (dated by TCRdb to about 2020). In the study overall: Nivolumab dosing was 3 mg/kg intravenously every 2 weeks, continuing until either disease progression or unacceptable toxicity. A peripheral blood immune signature of response to PD-1 blockade in classical Hodgkin lymphoma was defined using TCR beta sequencing and CyTOF.

Counted from cysteine to phenylalanine, this CDR3 has 14 amino acids. Only CDR3 DNA remains: 42 bases, in frame from the first base. V gives up 2 bases and J gives up 1 base, and the segment between their germline ends measures 5 bases. CDR1 and CDR2, per the germline V gene, are MRHNA and SNTAGT. The Qiagen DNeasy kit was used to extract genomic DNA from unsorted PBMCs and from the negatively selected CD4+ and CD8+ fractions. Amplification of TCR beta CDR3 regions was done by immunoSEQ multiplex PCR with primers that anneal to V and J segments. A synthetic immune receptor repertoire was used to minimize amplification bias, and any residual bias was removed computationally once sequencing was done. The original pipeline was this. Custom Python scripts were used to quantify repertoire diversity as the Shannon entropy index. Unsorted, CD4+ and CD8+ repertoires were analyzed separately, except for combined analyses in which CD4+ and CD8+ sequences were merged in silico. A clone counted as expanded when the clone's frequency after treatment rose at least 2-fold relative to C1D1, and clones undetected at baseline were given a pseudocount of 0.5. Clones with 0 or 1 copy at C1D1 were defined as singleton clones, while clones with 2 or more copies were defined as non-singleton clones. Clones expanded in unsorted samples were annotated as CD4+, CD8+ or unknown by matching protein sequences in sorted samples from the same patient. Diversity changes from C1D1 to C4D1 were tested in paired samples using Wilcoxon tests. TCRdb provides this immuneACCESS table in a form limited to in-frame rearrangements. Some clones are lacking; in checked studies, under half of them reflect an unresolved V gene, and why the rest are absent is not known. V and J calls plus clone size are reproduced from that table; the DNA served to infer D and trimming. This sample has some 30,000 clones in its table, and roughly four fifths of those were observed once. The ten most abundant clones make up approximately 18% of the sample.

Points the paper makes about the study in general: By C4D1, a significant rise was seen in CD4+ TCR diversity but not in CD8+ TCR diversity (p=0.0027 vs p=0.16), and the rise was most apparent among complete responders (p=0.02). Among trial patients, those achieving complete response had baseline diversity similar to that of newly diagnosed patients, while diversity was significantly lower in partial responders and progressors. Lower diversity was seen in patients whose nivolumab began less than 1 year after ASCT, and these patients were left out of later analyses so that immune reconstitution would not confound the results. The study covered only a single clinical trial cohort, and the causes of the repertoire differences, possibly disease activity or prior therapy, were still not defined. Newly diagnosed patients were reported to have lower baseline TCR diversity than healthy donors, and relapsed/refractory patients were reported to have lower baseline TCR diversity still.

Sequencing was performed on peripheral blood mononuclear cells (PBMCs), taken before the fourth cycle of nivolumab. This clonotype was obtained from a human donor with classical Hodgkin lymphoma. This receptor chain uses TRBV6-4 and TRBJ2-2, with no confident D gene call. The DNA is TGTGCCAGCAGTGACGAACAGAACACCGGGGAGCTGTTTTTT. Its translation reads: CASSDEQNTGELFF.